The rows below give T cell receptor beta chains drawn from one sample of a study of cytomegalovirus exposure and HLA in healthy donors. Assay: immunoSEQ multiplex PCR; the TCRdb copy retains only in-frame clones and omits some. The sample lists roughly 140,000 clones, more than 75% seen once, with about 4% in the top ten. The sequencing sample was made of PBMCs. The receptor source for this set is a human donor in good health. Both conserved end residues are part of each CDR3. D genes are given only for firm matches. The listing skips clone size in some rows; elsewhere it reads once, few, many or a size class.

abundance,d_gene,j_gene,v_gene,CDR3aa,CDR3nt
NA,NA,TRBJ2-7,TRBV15,CATSTGKWPYEQYF,TGTGCCACCAGCACAGGGAAGTGGCCCTACGAGCAGTACTTC
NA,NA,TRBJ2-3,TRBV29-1,CSVSSPSTDTQYF,TGCAGCGTTTCTAGCCCTAGCACAGATACGCAGTATTTT
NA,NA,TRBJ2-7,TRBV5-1,CASSFGDTYEQYF,TGCGCCAGCAGCTTTGGGGACACCTACGAGCAGTACTTC
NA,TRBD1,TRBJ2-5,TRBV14,CASSQGQGGETQYF,TGTGCCAGCAGCCAAGGACAGGGGGGTGAGACCCAGTACTTC
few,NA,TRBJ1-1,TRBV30,CAWSVAAREDTEAFF,TGTGCCTGGAGTGTTGCGGCCAGAGAGGACACTGAAGCTTTCTTT
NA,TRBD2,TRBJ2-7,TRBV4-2,CASSQDQGLAFYEQYF,TGTGCCAGCAGCCAAGATCAGGGACTAGCATTCTACGAGCAGTACTTC
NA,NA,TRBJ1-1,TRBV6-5,CASSYSTGRGGAFF,TGTGCCAGCAGTTACTCGACCGGGCGGGGGGGCGCTTTCTTT
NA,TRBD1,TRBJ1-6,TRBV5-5,CASSVRVGTVNSPLHF,TGTGCCAGCAGCGTACGAGTGGGGACAGTTAATTCACCCCTCCACTTT
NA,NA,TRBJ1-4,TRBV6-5,CASSYSGPTNEKLFF,TGTGCCAGCAGTTACTCGGGGCCAACTAATGAAAAACTGTTTTTT
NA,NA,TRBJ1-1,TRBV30,CAWSVPERQLEAFF,TGTGCCTGGAGTGTCCCCGAAAGACAGCTTGAAGCTTTCTTT
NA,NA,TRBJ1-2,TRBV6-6,CASSSTTSFGYTF,TGTGCCAGCAGTTCGACGACTTCCTTTGGCTACACCTTC
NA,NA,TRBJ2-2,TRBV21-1,CASSKETTTNTGELFF,TGTGCCAGCAGCAAAGAGACGACTACGAACACCGGGGAGCTGTTTTTT
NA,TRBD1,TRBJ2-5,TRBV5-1,CASTWTGQETQYF,TGCGCCAGTACTTGGACAGGCCAAGAGACCCAGTACTTC
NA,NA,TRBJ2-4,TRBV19,CASNTGAGNIQYF,TGTGCCAGTAATACGGGAGCCGGGAACATTCAGTACTTC
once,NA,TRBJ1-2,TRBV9,CASSPSSGAGGYTF,TGTGCCAGCAGCCCTAGCTCGGGCGCAGGTGGCTACACCTTC